This TCR beta chain derives from a study of Graves' ophthalmopathy and Graves' hyperthyroidism. Study-wide background: The study drew peripheral blood at initial diagnosis, before any treatment. Study-level findings and limits: For separating ophthalmopathy from stable hyperthyroidism, a 13-signature model gave around 86% sensitivity and 80% to 84% specificity.

As the starting material, 8 to 10 ml of fresh peripheral blood yielded the PBMCs. Germline V gene sequence: CDR1 DFQATT, CDR2 SNEGSKA (reference sequence). Trimming pared 4 bases from V and 4 bases from J, leaving 16 bases between. The CDR3 loop spans 14 amino acids. TCR beta CDR3 regions were amplified from RNA transcripts. The first round was an RT-PCR with HTBI primers, and the second round was a multiplex PCR. TCRdb re-called the multiplex PCR reads with MiXCR, one entry per CDR3 protein. The sample contains over 14,000 distinct CDR3 sequences, 50% of which appear only once. This clonotype is labeled medium-sized. The target antigen is unknown.

The receptor was derived from a woman aged 25-40 years with Graves' ophthalmopathy. The rearrangement links TRBV20-1 to TRBJ2-5; D is unresolved. The source material was peripheral blood. CDR3 region: CSANSRAIGETQYF. The CDR3 DNA reads TGCAGTGCTAACAGCCGGGCCATCGGAGAGACCCAGTACTTC.